These 8 T cell receptor beta chains share one sample of origin, sequenced in a study of blood T cell repertoires in COVID-19. Produced via immunoSEQ multiplex PCR; TCRdb's table is partial and in-frame only. The repertoire holds about 150,000 clones, with roughly 71% as singletons. The sequencing sample was made of peripheral blood. The receptors come from a woman aged 80 or over with acute or convalescent COVID-19.

This sequence joins TRBV2 and TRBJ1-6; D gene uncertain. This CDR3 spans 13 amino acids. V was trimmed by 10 bases and J by 5 bases, leaving 12 bases between them. The germline CDR1 and CDR2 sequences are SNHLY and FYNNEI. The DNA for the CDR3 is TGTGCCAAAGAGCAGCGGAATAATTCACCCCTCCACTTT. Its protein product is CAKEQRNNSPLHF.

This chain connects TRBV5-6 to TRBJ2-1, with TRBD1 identical over 10 bases. Unmatched junction bases numbered 11, after V lost 3 bases and J lost 8 bases. This CDR3 is 16 amino acids long. Germline assignment: CDR1 SGHDT and CDR2 YYEEEE. The CDR3 loop reads CASSSGTGEGQYEQFF. CDR3 nucleotide sequence: TGTGCCAGCAGCTCGGGGACAGGGGAGGGCCAGTATGAGCAGTTCTTC. The full variable domain, with the rest looked up from reference TRBV5-6 and TRBJ2-1, is DAGVTQSPTHLIKTRGQQVTLRCSPKSGHDTVSWYQQALGQGPQFIFQYYEEEERQRGNFPDRFSGHQFPNYSSELNVNALLLGDSALYLCASSSGTGEGQYEQFFGPGTRLTVL.

There are a few counts of this clone. The J gene is TRBJ1-3, the V gene TRBV10-3; maybe TRBD1 (6 bases). Germline V gene data show CDR1 as ENHRY and CDR2 as SYGVKD. The CDR3 is made up of 15 amino acids. V was trimmed by 0 bases and J by 5 bases, leaving 11 bases between them. The CDR3 sequence is CAISESQGGRNTIYF. The DNA of the CDR3 is TGTGCCATCAGTGAGTCCCAAGGGGGTAGAAACACCATATATTTT.

This chain connects TRBV18 to TRBJ2-5, with D possibly being TRBD2 (5 bases). The CDR3 consists of 14 residues. Per germline, CDR1 KGHSH and CDR2 LQKENI. With 4 bases removed from V and 5 bases from J, the gap between germline ends came to 14 bases. Here the CDR3 reads CASSQGLMGETQYF. The CDR3 region has the DNA TGTGCCAGCTCACAAGGACTTATGGGGGAGACCCAGTACTTC.

Regarding this clone: Different DNA sequences within this sample yield the same CDR3. The chain employs TRBV11-2 and TRBJ2-7; 7 bases align to TRBD2. J lost 1 base, V lost 1 base, and 1 base had no gene match. The CDR3 loop spans 14 amino acids. Per the germline V gene, CDR1 is SGHAT and CDR2 is FQNNGV. The CDR3 DNA sequence: TGTGCCAGCAGCTTAGCGGGAGGATCCTACGAGCAGTACTTC. This gives the protein CASSLAGGSYEQYF.

The rearrangement uses TRBV5-1 and TRBJ2-2, with TRBD1 matching 8 bases. With 4 bases clipped from V and 7 bases from J, the junction kept 6 bases outside the gene matches. The CDR3 sequence is 14 residues long. Germline V gene data show CDR1 as SGHRS and CDR2 as YFSETQ. The CDR3 sequence: CASSAETGVGELFF. The CDR3 nucleotides are TGCGCCAGCAGCGCGGAGACAGGGGTCGGGGAGCTGTTTTTT.

The chain combines TRBV19 with TRBJ1-5; 7 positions agree with TRBD1. Germline CDR1 LNHDA, CDR2 SQIVND (reference sequence). The V segment lost 5 bases and the J segment 7 bases; nucleotides outside the gene matches: 11. CDR3 size: 15 residues. CDR3 in amino acids: CASSRVTGVSQPQHF. The CDR3 nucleotides are TGTGCCAGTAGTCGGGTAACAGGGGTATCCCAGCCCCAGCATTTT.

V gene TRBV19 combines with J gene TRBJ1-5, with TRBD1 matching 10 bases. The CDR3 extends over 14 amino acids. V shed 9 bases, J shed 7 bases, and the junction held 9 bases outside the gene matches. Germline values: CDR1 LNHDA, CDR2 SQIVND (reference sequence). The CDR3 DNA reads TGTGCCAGCACTACGACAGGGGGCAGGCAGCCCCAGCATTTT. It yields the protein CASTTTGGRQPQHF. Filled out from reference TRBV19 and TRBJ1-5, the complete variable domain reads DGGITQSPKYLFRKEGQNVTLSCEQNLNHDAMYWYRQDPGQGLRLIYYSQIVNDFQKGDIAEGYSVSREKKESFPLTVTSAQKNPTAFYLCASTTTGGRQPQHFGDGTRLSIL.